Listed below are T cell receptor beta chains from one sample, sequenced in a study of T cells in Graves' hyperthyroidism and ophthalmopathy. TCRdb used MiXCR to reprocess the multiplex PCR reads, holding one entry per CDR3 protein. The sample yields about 350,000 distinct CDR3 sequences, around 14% seen once. The source material was blood. These receptors all stem from a woman aged 25 to 45 with Graves' hyperthyroidism. CDR3s include the opening cysteine and the closing phenylalanine or tryptophan. Fields, in order: J gene, V gene, D gene, clone size, CDR3 protein, CDR3 DNA. A D gene is named only where the DNA matches it firmly. Size values are once, few and many counts, or a class for expanded clones, and some rows have none.

J gene: TRBJ1-6; V gene: TRBV12-3/TRBV12-4; D gene: NA; clone size: NA; CDR3 protein: CASSSGGVTRTPLHF; CDR3 DNA: TGTGCCAGCAGTTCCGGGGGGGTCACGAGGACACCCCTCCACTTT
J gene: TRBJ2-4; V gene: TRBV6-1; D gene: NA; clone size: few; CDR3 protein: CASSDLGIAKNIQYF; CDR3 DNA: TGTGCCAGCAGTGACCTGGGGATAGCCAAAAACATTCAGTACTTC
J gene: TRBJ1-1; V gene: TRBV18; D gene: NA; clone size: NA; CDR3 protein: CASSPPLGEAFF; CDR3 DNA: TGTGCCAGCTCACCGCCATTAGGTGAAGCTTTCTTT
J gene: TRBJ1-4; V gene: TRBV30; D gene: NA; clone size: NA; CDR3 protein: CAWTPTALTEKLFF; CDR3 DNA: TGTGCCTGGACCCCGACAGCTCTAACCGAAAAACTGTTTTTT
J gene: TRBJ2-7; V gene: TRBV11-2; D gene: NA; clone size: many; CDR3 protein: CASSFMGVNEQYF; CDR3 DNA: TGTGCCAGCAGCTTCATGGGGGTTAACGAGCAGTACTTC
J gene: TRBJ1-3; V gene: TRBV6-6; D gene: NA; clone size: many; CDR3 protein: CASSYERGSGNTIYF; CDR3 DNA: TGTGCCAGCAGTTATGAGCGGGGGAGCGGGAACACCATATATTTT
J gene: TRBJ1-2; V gene: TRBV11-2; D gene: NA; clone size: many; CDR3 protein: CASSLSLANYGYTF; CDR3 DNA: TGTGCCAGCAGCTTATCCTTAGCTAACTATGGCTACACCTTC
J gene: TRBJ2-1; V gene: TRBV7-2; D gene: NA; clone size: few; CDR3 protein: CASSLSSTNPLGEQFF; CDR3 DNA: TGTGCCAGCAGCTTAAGTTCGACTAACCCCCTCGGTGAGCAGTTCTTC
J gene: TRBJ1-1; V gene: TRBV2; D gene: NA; clone size: many; CDR3 protein: CASTLGSEAFF; CDR3 DNA: TGTGCCAGCACTCTAGGGTCTGAAGCTTTCTTT
J gene: TRBJ2-7; V gene: TRBV20-1; D gene: NA; clone size: few; CDR3 protein: CSAREPVDFYEQYF; CDR3 DNA: TGCAGTGCTAGAGAACCCGTTGACTTCTACGAGCAGTACTTC
J gene: TRBJ2-1; V gene: TRBV7-2; D gene: TRBD2; clone size: many; CDR3 protein: CASSLLPLRERNNEQFF; CDR3 DNA: TGTGCCAGCAGCTTACTTCCTTTGCGGGAGAGGAACAATGAGCAGTTCTTC
J gene: TRBJ1-5; V gene: TRBV6-2/TRBV6-3; D gene: TRBD1; clone size: many; CDR3 protein: CASSRDSRSNQPQHF; CDR3 DNA: TGTGCCAGCAGCCGGGACAGTCGATCGAATCAGCCCCAGCATTTT
J gene: TRBJ2-2; V gene: TRBV27; D gene: NA; clone size: NA; CDR3 protein: CASQASNTGELFF; CDR3 DNA: TGTGCCAGCCAGGCTTCGAACACCGGGGAGCTGTTTTTT
J gene: TRBJ1-1; V gene: TRBV18; D gene: TRBD1; clone size: few; CDR3 protein: CASSPSVGRGLTEAFF; CDR3 DNA: TGTGCCAGCTCACCAAGTGTTGGCAGGGGGCTTACTGAAGCTTTCTTT
J gene: TRBJ2-4; V gene: TRBV30; D gene: NA; clone size: few; CDR3 protein: CAWSATLAKNIQYF; CDR3 DNA: TGTGCCTGGAGTGCGACCCTAGCCAAAAACATTCAGTACTTC
J gene: TRBJ2-3; V gene: TRBV7-9; D gene: NA; clone size: many; CDR3 protein: CASILWDTQYF; CDR3 DNA: TGTGCCAGCATCTTATGGGATACGCAGTATTTT
J gene: TRBJ2-7; V gene: TRBV7-2; D gene: NA; clone size: many; CDR3 protein: CASSRRHQGYETYEQYF; CDR3 DNA: TGTGCCAGCAGTCGAAGACATCAGGGATATGAAACATACGAGCAGTACTTC
J gene: TRBJ2-5; V gene: TRBV28; D gene: NA; clone size: many; CDR3 protein: CASMDETQYF; CDR3 DNA: TGTGCCAGCATGGATGAGACCCAGTACTTC
J gene: TRBJ2-7; V gene: TRBV20-1; D gene: NA; clone size: few; CDR3 protein: CSASTGGIGEQYF; CDR3 DNA: TGCAGTGCTAGCACAGGAGGAATTGGGGAGCAGTACTTC
J gene: TRBJ2-5; V gene: TRBV7-8; D gene: NA; clone size: many; CDR3 protein: CASSLETGGETQYF; CDR3 DNA: TGTGCCAGCAGCTTAGAGACAGGTGGGGAGACCCAGTACTTC
J gene: TRBJ2-1; V gene: TRBV12-3/TRBV12-4; D gene: NA; clone size: many; CDR3 protein: CASSPIGGTSYNEQFF; CDR3 DNA: TGTGCCAGCAGCCCAATCGGCGGGACCTCCTACAATGAGCAGTTCTTC
J gene: TRBJ1-2; V gene: TRBV15; D gene: TRBD1; clone size: many; CDR3 protein: CATSSPTGDGYTF; CDR3 DNA: TGTGCCACCAGCAGCCCGACAGGGGATGGCTACACCTTC
J gene: TRBJ2-2; V gene: TRBV11-1; D gene: TRBD1; clone size: many; CDR3 protein: CASSLTGGYTGELFF; CDR3 DNA: TGTGCCAGCAGCTTAACAGGGGGCTACACCGGGGAGCTGTTTTTT
J gene: TRBJ2-5; V gene: TRBV12-3/TRBV12-4; D gene: NA; clone size: NA; CDR3 protein: CASSPRTRGTQYF; CDR3 DNA: TGTGCCAGCAGTCCCAGGACCCGCGGGACCCAGTACTTC
J gene: TRBJ1-3; V gene: TRBV15; D gene: NA; clone size: few; CDR3 protein: CATSRGSSGNTIYF; CDR3 DNA: TGTGCCACCAGCAGAGGGTCCTCTGGAAACACCATATATTTT
J gene: TRBJ2-1; V gene: TRBV3-1; D gene: NA; clone size: NA; CDR3 protein: CASGHPNEQFF; CDR3 DNA: TGTGCCAGCGGCCACCCCAATGAGCAGTTCTTC
J gene: TRBJ2-7; V gene: TRBV12-3/TRBV12-4; D gene: TRBD1; clone size: NA; CDR3 protein: CASRSDRVYEQYF; CDR3 DNA: TGTGCCAGCAGGAGCGACAGGGTCTACGAGCAGTACTTC
J gene: TRBJ2-1; V gene: TRBV11-2; D gene: TRBD2; clone size: many; CDR3 protein: CASSSRLAGAGEQFF; CDR3 DNA: TGTGCCAGCAGTTCCCGACTAGCCGGAGCGGGTGAGCAGTTCTTC
J gene: TRBJ1-1; V gene: TRBV4-3; D gene: NA; clone size: few; CDR3 protein: CASSQDIQSTEAFF; CDR3 DNA: TGCGCCAGCAGCCAAGATATCCAGAGCACTGAAGCTTTCTTT
J gene: TRBJ2-1; V gene: TRBV28; D gene: TRBD2; clone size: many; CDR3 protein: CASSYPGLETSSYNEQFF; CDR3 DNA: TGTGCCAGCAGCTACCCGGGACTAGAGACTTCGTCCTACAATGAGCAGTTCTTC
J gene: TRBJ2-3; V gene: TRBV19; D gene: NA; clone size: NA; CDR3 protein: CASSIVGSDTQYF; CDR3 DNA: TGTGCCAGTAGTATTGTGGGTTCGGATACGCAGTATTTT
J gene: TRBJ2-7; V gene: TRBV20-1; D gene: NA; clone size: many; CDR3 protein: CSASPTGGSYEQYF; CDR3 DNA: TGCAGTGCTAGCCCGACTGGCGGCTCCTACGAGCAGTACTTC
J gene: TRBJ2-5; V gene: TRBV5-5; D gene: NA; clone size: many; CDR3 protein: CASSSPQGTQYF; CDR3 DNA: TGTGCCAGCAGCTCCCCCCAAGGGACCCAGTACTTC
J gene: TRBJ1-6; V gene: TRBV2; D gene: TRBD1; clone size: few; CDR3 protein: CASSEEYIGTGNSPLHF; CDR3 DNA: TGTGCCAGCAGTGAAGAGTATATCGGGACAGGGAATTCACCCCTCCACTTT
J gene: TRBJ2-1; V gene: TRBV4-1; D gene: TRBD2; clone size: once; CDR3 protein: CASRPAGLAGVGEQFF; CDR3 DNA: TGCGCCAGCAGACCCGCTGGACTAGCGGGAGTGGGGGAGCAGTTCTTC
J gene: TRBJ1-2; V gene: TRBV11-2; D gene: NA; clone size: few; CDR3 protein: CASSLVRGLYRGYTF; CDR3 DNA: TGTGCCAGCAGCTTAGTACGGGGGCTCTATCGTGGCTACACCTTC
J gene: TRBJ2-2; V gene: TRBV12-3/TRBV12-4; D gene: TRBD1; clone size: many; CDR3 protein: CASSWTGIAGELFF; CDR3 DNA: TGTGCCAGCAGTTGGACAGGGATTGCCGGGGAGCTGTTTTTT
J gene: TRBJ1-5; V gene: TRBV28; D gene: TRBD1; clone size: many; CDR3 protein: CASSSILGGDRGRGNQPQHF; CDR3 DNA: TGTGCCAGCAGTTCGATCCTCGGAGGGGACAGGGGGCGCGGGAATCAGCCCCAGCATTTT
J gene: TRBJ1-2; V gene: TRBV6-2/TRBV6-3; D gene: TRBD1; clone size: NA; CDR3 protein: CASGGTGRPNYGCTF; CDR3 DNA: TGTGCCAGCGGAGGGACAGGGAGACCTAACTATGGCTGCACCTTC